The 20 T cell receptor beta chains below all came from one sample that was sequenced in a study of T cell responses to AZD1222 COVID-19 vaccine. This table comes from immunoSEQ multiplex PCR, and its TCRdb copy is limited to in-frame clones, with some not included. This table has some 130,000 clones, around nine tenths appearing once. The sample was peripheral blood, taken on day 0 of AZD1222 vaccination. All receptors derive from an adult in good health.

Worth noting for this clone: This specimen includes other DNA sequences encoding the same CDR3. Here the CDR3 reads CASSESSTDTQYF. CDR3 DNA sequence: TGTGCCAGCAGTGAATCGTCCACAGATACGCAGTATTTT. The chain carries TRBV6-1 and TRBJ2-3; D call uncertain. The CDR3 runs to 13 residues. The germline V gene has CDR1 MNHNS and CDR2 SASEGT. The V end was cut by 2 bases, the J end by 2 bases, with 5 bases between.

The V and J genes are TRBV19 and TRBJ1-5, with 8 bases aligning to TRBD1. The CDR3 is 16 amino acids. After removal of 4 bases from V and 6 bases from J, the junction contained 11 bases not matched to a gene. Germline loops: CDR1 LNHDA, CDR2 SQIVND (reference sequence). The CDR3, as DNA: TGTGCCAGTAGTAGCTTGGACAGGGTCTCGAGTCAGCCCCAGCATTTT. This translates into CASSSLDRVSSQPQHF.

The chain recombines TRBV5-1 with TRBJ1-1, with 8 positions matching TRBD1. CDR1 is SGHRS and CDR2 is YFSETQ in the germline V gene. After removal of 5 bases from V and 8 bases from J, the junction contained 8 bases not matched to a gene. The CDR3 consists of 13 residues. CDR3 sequence reads: CASRYTGGTEAFF. The DNA for the CDR3 is TGCGCCAGCAGATATACAGGGGGGACCGAAGCTTTCTTT.

The J gene is TRBJ1-4, the V gene TRBV5-5; TRBD1 matches 9 bases. CDR1 is SGHKS, CDR2 YYEKEE, per germline (reference sequence). Trimming cost V 0 bases and J 4 bases; bases outside gene matches: 4. This CDR3 has 16 amino acids. Here the CDR3 DNA reads TGTGCCAGCAGCTTGGAGAGGGACAGGGTTAATGAAAAACTGTTTTTT. Amino acid sequence: CASSLERDRVNEKLFF.

The V call is TRBV19, the J call TRBJ2-6, with a possible D match to TRBD2 (6 bases). This CDR3 has 16 amino acids. CDR1 and CDR2 (germline): LNHDA, SQIVND (reference sequence). V dropped 5 bases and J dropped 0 bases, with 11 bases sitting between them. Here the CDR3 reads CASSATGGSGANVLTF. The CDR3 DNA reads as TGTGCCAGTAGTGCCACCGGGGGCTCTGGGGCCAACGTCCTGACTTTC.

This clone was found once. CDR3 bases: TGTGCCAGCAGCTTGACCCAGGGGACTAATGAAAAACTGTTTTTT. It encodes CASSLTQGTNEKLFF. The gene calls are TRBV5-4 and TRBJ1-4; possibly TRBD1 for D (6 bases). The CDR3 is 15 amino acids. Between the trimmed V and J ends, which lost 1 base and 2 bases, there was a span of 9 bases. Germline lookup yields CDR1 SGHNT and CDR2 YYREEE (reference sequence). Full variable domain (outside the CDR3, taken from reference TRBV5-4 and TRBJ1-4): ETGVTQSPTHLIKTRGQQVTLRCSSQSGHNTVSWYQQALGQGPQFIFQYYREEENGRGNFPPRFSGLQFPNYSSELNVNALELDDSALYLCASSLTQGTNEKLFFGSGTQLSVL.

The V gene is TRBV12-3 or TRBV12-4, the J gene TRBJ1-2; TRBD1 aligns across 7 bases. The CDR3 is 13 residues long. V dropped 2 bases and J dropped 3; count of bases not matched to a gene: 0. The CDR3 is CASSLQGDYGYTF. The CDR3 DNA follows: TGTGCCAGCAGTTTACAGGGGGACTATGGCTACACCTTC.

The rearrangement joins TRBV18 to TRBJ1-1, with a weak D call TRBD1 (5 bases). Germline values: CDR1 KGHSH, CDR2 LQKENI. The V end was cut by 0 bases, the J end by 1 base, with 12 bases between. The CDR3 spans 16 residues. The CDR3 nucleotides are TGTGCCAGCTCACCACCGGGGACTTCAGGGAACACTGAAGCTTTCTTT. This gives the protein CASSPPGTSGNTEAFF.

This clone was found a few times. The chain employs TRBV3-1 (or the pseudogene TRBV3-2) and TRBJ1-2; 9 positions agree with TRBD1. The CDR3 totals 16 residues. After removal of 4 bases from V and 0 bases from J, the junction contained 6 bases not matched to a gene. The germline V gene has CDR1 LGHDT and CDR2 YNNKEL (reference sequence). The CDR3: CASSLGQGNANYGYTF. Written as DNA, the CDR3 is TGTGCCAGCAGCCTGGGACAGGGAAATGCTAACTATGGCTACACCTTC.

The chain carries TRBV12-3 or TRBV12-4 and TRBJ1-1; TRBD1 aligns across 7 bases. Trimming at V came to 6 bases and at J to 1 base, leaving 2 bases not matched to a gene. The CDR3 runs 13 residues. The CDR3 bases are TGTGCCAGCAGACGACAGGGGAACACTGAAGCTTTCTTT. Amino acids: CASRRQGNTEAFF.

J is TRBJ2-7 and V is TRBV6-5, with D hard to call. Trimming shortened V by 7 bases and J by 5 bases, and 9 bases separated the two germline ends. This CDR3 region has 11 residues. From germline, CDR1 is MNHEY and CDR2 SVGAGI. As DNA, the CDR3 is TGTGCCAGCAAAAACGCCCACGAGCAGTACTTC. Encoded protein: CASKNAHEQYF.

The gene calls are TRBV2 and TRBJ2-5, with D perhaps TRBD1 (6 bases). Trimming pared 8 bases from V and 5 bases from J, leaving 9 bases between. This CDR3 spans 11 amino acids. The germline gives CDR1 SNHLY, CDR2 FYNNEI. CDR3 region: CASGQQETQYF. CDR3 nucleotide sequence: TGTGCCAGCGGACAGCAGGAGACCCAGTACTTC.

This chain links TRBV29-1 with TRBJ1-2, with 7 bases matching TRBD1. Looked up from germline, CDR1 is SQVTM and CDR2 is ANQGSEA. This CDR3 has 11 residues. V trimming: 4 bases; J trimming: 6 bases; junction bases outside the gene matches: 2. The CDR3 is CSVGGQHGYTF. Here the CDR3 DNA reads TGCAGCGTTGGGGGACAGCATGGCTACACCTTC.

The chain combines TRBV9 with TRBJ1-1, with 8 bases that match TRBD1. Germline CDR1 and CDR2: SGDLS and YYNGEE. The CDR3 contains 17 residues. V dropped 4 bases and J dropped 4; count of bases not matched to a gene: 15. CDR3 residues: CASSPGAGGYRSTEAFF. The CDR3 region has the DNA TGTGCCAGCAGCCCGGGTGCAGGGGGCTACCGAAGCACTGAAGCTTTCTTT.

This rearrangement joins TRBV30 to TRBJ1-2, with D perhaps matching TRBD1 (5 bases). CDR1 GTSNPN and CDR2 SVGIG come from the germline V gene (reference sequence). V was clipped by 3 bases and J by 5 bases, with 13 bases between them. The CDR3 extends over 13 amino acids. The CDR3 DNA is TGTGCCTGGAGCGATTTGACAGAATATGGCTACACCTTC. Translated: CAWSDLTEYGYTF.

The chain carries TRBV12-3 or TRBV12-4 and TRBJ1-1, with no clear D. The CDR3 spans 13 residues. With 4 bases removed from V and 2 bases from J, the gap between germline ends came to 8 bases. The CDR3 nucleotides are TGTGCCAGCAGTTGGCAGGCCAACACTGAAGCTTTCTTT. Protein: CASSWQANTEAFF.

The chain combines TRBV19 with TRBJ2-5, with D unclear. Trimming pared 5 bases from V and 5 bases from J, leaving 6 bases between. Germline CDR1 is LNHDA and CDR2 is SQIVND (reference sequence). This CDR3 has 11 residues. The CDR3 bases are TGTGCCAGTAGTCGTGGGGAGACCCAGTACTTC. Its protein is CASSRGETQYF.

The gene calls are TRBV2 and TRBJ1-2; D uncertain. The CDR3 length is 12 residues. The germline V gene has CDR1 SNHLY and CDR2 FYNNEI. The V and J ends lost 8 bases and 2 bases respectively, with 9 bases between them. The CDR3 region has the DNA TGTGCCAGCCTTGACAAAAACTATGGCTACACCTTC. It translates to CASLDKNYGYTF.

In nucleotides, the CDR3 is TGTGCCAGCAGTTTAACGGCGGGACAGGGCTTTGGTCAGCCCCAGCATTTT. Translated: CASSLTAGQGFGQPQHF. The chain has TRBV28 and TRBJ1-5, with 9 nucleotides matching TRBD1. Trimming removed 2 bases from V and 6 bases from J; junction bases left unmatched: 11. Germline V gene sequence: CDR1 MDHEN, CDR2 SYDVKM. This CDR3 region has 17 residues.

The rearrangement uses TRBV29-1 and TRBJ1-2; no reliable D call. V was trimmed by 4 bases and J by 4 bases, leaving 10 bases between them. CDR3 length equals 12 residues. CDR1 is SQVTM and CDR2 is ANQGSEA in the germline V gene. CDR3 coding DNA: TGCAGCGTTGCTAATGAGGGCTATGGCTACACCTTC. Residues: CSVANEGYGYTF.